The entry below describes one T cell receptor (beta chain). Authors' analysis steps: Researchers report that nucleated cell counts were estimated from reference gene primer amplification. Repertoires were generated with immunoSEQ multiplex PCR, while TCRdb's copy carries only in-frame clones and drops some. V, J and clone size are taken as reported in that table, and D and trimming were inferred from the DNA itself. The sample holds 100,000 or so clones, roughly four fifths seen once. The entry originates in a study of blood T cell repertoires in COVID-19. V was shortened by 4 bases and J by 4 bases, with 11 bases between the two germline ends. This CDR3 has 13 amino acids. Germline V gives CDR1 SGHRS, CDR2 YFSETQ.

The sequence was collected from a man aged 50-59 years with active or convalescent COVID-19. This sequence joins TRBV5-1 and TRBJ2-5, with D possibly matching TRBD2 (6 bases). The sequencing input was peripheral blood. The chain's CDR3 is CASSPEGAETQYF. The CDR3 coding sequence is TGCGCCAGCAGCCCGGAGGGAGCAGAGACCCAGTACTTC.